Presented here are 28 T cell receptor beta chains from one specimen sequenced in a study of T cells in Graves' hyperthyroidism and ophthalmopathy. There were TCR beta CDR3 regions amplified from RNA transcripts. Researchers ran a first-round RT-PCR on the TCR CDR3 using the HTBI primer set. From the multiplex PCR reads, TCRdb called clonotypes with MiXCR, one entry per CDR3 protein. The sample lists more than 300,000 distinct CDR3 sequences, more than 11% seen once, with approximately 11% in the top ten. The specimen sequenced was blood. These receptors came from a woman aged 55-69 years with Graves' hyperthyroidism.

This clonotype was counted many times. This sequence joins TRBV7-8 and TRBJ2-1; 7 bases fit TRBD2. J gave up 1 base and V 0 bases, and 15 bases lay outside the gene matches. CDR3 size: 20 residues. Looked up from germline, CDR1 is SGHVS and CDR2 is FQNEAQ. CDR3 sequence: CASSLALASGVRGSYNEQFF. CDR3 DNA: TGTGCCAGCAGCTTAGCCTTGGCTAGCGGAGTCAGAGGTTCCTACAATGAGCAGTTCTTC.

This clonotype has a count of ten or more. V and J are TRBV12-3 or TRBV12-4 and TRBJ2-5; 12 bases fit TRBD2. V trimming: 7 bases; J trimming: 5 bases; junction bases outside the gene matches: 5. CDR3 length: 14 residues. The CDR3 coding sequence is TGTGCCAGCAAGACTAGCGGGAGCGTCGAGACCCAGTACTTC. Amino acid sequence: CASKTSGSVETQYF.

The sample holds many counts of this clonotype. The rearrangement joins TRBV7-9 to TRBJ1-1; tentative D call: TRBD1 (6 bases). The CDR3 contains 13 residues. V lost 1 base, J lost 11 bases, and 14 bases lay in between. Germline CDR1 and CDR2: SEHNR and FQNEAQ (reference sequence). The CDR3 coding sequence is TGTGCCAGCAGCTTAGATCTAGGGACAAGGGCTTTCTTT. Translated, it gives CASSLDLGTRAFF.

This clonotype was counted many times. The V call is TRBV24-1, the J call TRBJ2-5; D tentatively fits TRBD1 or TRBD2 (5 bases each). This CDR3 region has 14 residues. Germline CDR1 is KGHDR and CDR2 is SFDVKD. The V end lost 3 bases, the J end lost 2 bases, and 9 bases lay between the germline ends. The CDR3 nucleotides are TGTGCCACCAGTGATGGGGACGGACAAGAGACCCAGTACTTC. Amino acids: CATSDGDGQETQYF.

This clonotype was counted at least ten times. The chain joins TRBV6-1 to TRBJ2-7, with 7 bases fitting TRBD2. With 6 bases clipped from V and 4 bases from J, the junction kept 18 bases outside the gene matches. Germline V gives CDR1 MNHNS, CDR2 SASEGT. There are 17 residues in the CDR3. Written as DNA, the CDR3 is TGTGCCAGCAGATCTATTCTAGTGTTGTGGCGGGAGTACGAGCAGTACTTC. Translating it yields CASRSILVLWREYEQYF.

The sample holds a few counts of this clonotype. The chain couples TRBV6-6 to TRBJ2-7; D gene unclear. V shed 2 bases and J shed 3 bases, with 14 bases lying between them. Germline CDR1 and CDR2: MNHNY and SVGAGI (reference sequence). The CDR3 is 15 residues long. DNA for the CDR3: TGTGCCAGCAGTTACCTGGCCATATCCCTCTACGAGCAGTACTTC. It encodes CASSYLAISLYEQYF.

In its sample, this clonotype was seen many times. This rearrangement joins TRBV11-3 to TRBJ2-5, with D perhaps TRBD1 or TRBD2 (5 bases each). V gave up 8 bases and J gave up 5 bases, with 12 bases separating them. This CDR3 spans 12 amino acids. From germline, CDR1 is SGHNT and CDR2 YENEEA. The CDR3 DNA reads TGTGCCAGCCGCTCCGGGGCGGAGACCCAGTACTTC. It translates to CASRSGAETQYF.

The chain's CDR3 is CASSFERGSTDTQYF. The CDR3 coding sequence is TGTGCCAGCAGCTTTGAGCGGGGTAGCACAGATACGCAGTATTTT. The V call is TRBV7-9, the J call TRBJ2-3; 7 nucleotides agree with TRBD2. CDR3 length: 15 residues. Germline lookup yields CDR1 SEHNR and CDR2 FQNEAQ (reference sequence). With 3 bases clipped from V and 0 bases from J, the junction kept 3 bases outside the gene matches.

There are many counts of this clonotype. Here the CDR3 DNA reads TGTGCCACCAGTGATAGCGGGGGCGCAGATACGCAGTATTTT. Residues: CATSDSGGADTQYF. V gene TRBV24-1 combines with J gene TRBJ2-3; 8 nucleotides match TRBD2. The trim removed 3 bases at V and 4 bases at J, leaving 2 bases unmatched. CDR1 is KGHDR and CDR2 is SFDVKD in the germline V gene. This CDR3 spans 14 amino acids.

This clonotype was seen ten or more times. The gene calls are TRBV27 and TRBJ2-7, with 7 bases fitting TRBD1. The J segment lost 2 bases and the V segment lost 3 bases, leaving 7 bases of the junction unmatched. The CDR3 spans 15 residues. CDR1 is MNHEY, CDR2 SMNVEV, per germline (reference sequence). CDR3 nucleotides: TGTGCCAGCAGTTTCTCCGGGACAGATCCCTACGAGCAGTACTTC. Residues: CASSFSGTDPYEQYF.

This clonotype was counted a few times. V gene TRBV28 combines with J gene TRBJ1-5; 7 bases match TRBD1. Germline V gene lookup returns CDR1 MDHEN and CDR2 SYDVKM. The trim removed 2 bases at V and 3 bases at J, leaving 4 bases unmatched. The CDR3 is made up of 15 amino acids. The CDR3 sequence: CASSLGDRDNQPQHF. CDR3 DNA sequence: TGTGCCAGCAGTTTAGGCGACAGGGACAATCAGCCCCAGCATTTT.

The V and J genes are TRBV18 and TRBJ1-2; 7 positions match TRBD1. Trimming took 3 bases from V and 2 from J; bases not matched to a gene: 6. Germline assignment: CDR1 KGHSH and CDR2 LQKENI. The CDR3 runs to 15 residues. CDR3 nucleotide sequence: TGTGCCAGCTCACCGGGGAACAGGGGAAACTATGGCTACACCTTC. Protein: CASSPGNRGNYGYTF.

This clonotype was detected once. Compared with germline, one end of the junction differs, possibly owing to a read error. The CDR3: CASSHYRGATNEKPFF. In DNA form, the CDR3 reads TGTGCCAGCAGCCATTACAGGGGCGCAACTAATGAAAAACCGTTTTTT. The chain combines TRBV27 with TRBJ1-4, with TRBD1 identical over 7 bases. The CDR3 sequence is 16 residues long. The germline V gene has CDR1 MNHEY and CDR2 SMNVEV (reference sequence).

This clonotype occurred many times. The V and J genes are TRBV28 and TRBJ2-5; 11 bases agree with TRBD2. V was clipped by 6 bases and J by 0 bases; unmatched bases: 9. This CDR3 spans 17 amino acids. CDR1 and CDR2 from the germline V gene are MDHEN and SYDVKM. The CDR3 coding sequence is TGTGCCAGCAGCCTGCCCCCGGGACTAGCGGACCAAGAGACCCAGTACTTC. Translated: CASSLPPGLADQETQYF.

The rearrangement links TRBV20-1 to TRBJ1-6; the match to TRBD1 covers 8 bases. CDR3 length: 13 residues. V was pared by 5 bases and J by 7 bases, with 4 bases of the junction left unmatched. Germline V CDR1 and CDR2: DFQATT, SNEGSKA (reference sequence). The CDR3 is CSARTGMNSPLHF. CDR3 DNA sequence: TGCAGTGCTCGGACAGGGATGAATTCACCCCTCCACTTT.

This clonotype showed up many times. The rearrangement joins TRBV6-1 to TRBJ1-2, with TRBD1 identical over 8 bases. The CDR3 runs 13 residues. Germline V gene lookup returns CDR1 MNHNS and CDR2 SASEGT. J was trimmed by 6 bases and V by 10 bases; bases with no gene match: 10. The CDR3 nucleotides read TGTGCCATCACTCCAGGGGGCGGGGATGGCTACACCTTC. It is translated as CAITPGGGDGYTF.

The sample holds many counts of this clonotype. The chain uses TRBV9 and TRBJ2-3, with D perhaps matching TRBD1 (7 bases). The V gene lost 3 bases and the J gene lost 2 bases, with 19 bases spanning the gap. Germline V CDR1 and CDR2: SGDLS, YYNGEE. The CDR3 totals 17 residues. CDR3 protein: CASSASGGTVPTDTQYF. CDR3 DNA sequence: TGTGCCAGCAGCGCCAGTGGGGGGACAGTGCCCACAGATACGCAGTATTTT.

In its sample, this clonotype was seen a few times. The chain joins TRBV12-5 to TRBJ2-2, with D hard to call. CDR1 is LGHNT and CDR2 is FRNRAP in the germline V gene. Trimming cost V 0 bases and J 6 bases, with 2 bases left between them. CDR3 length: 12 residues. The DNA for the CDR3 is TGTGCTAGTGGTTTGGTCTCCGGGGAGCTGTTTTTT. It encodes CASGLVSGELFF.

The genes are TRBV27 and TRBJ2-2; no clear D. The CDR3 has 15 amino acids. Trimming removed 1 base from V and 4 bases from J, with 10 bases in between. Per germline, CDR1 MNHEY and CDR2 SMNVEV (reference sequence). CDR3 nucleotide sequence: TGTGCCAGCAGTTTATTCTCCCGGGCCACCGGGGAGCTGTTTTTT. Protein sequence: CASSLFSRATGELFF.

This clonotype was counted at least ten times. The V call is TRBV27, the J call TRBJ2-1, with D tentatively TRBD1 (5 bases). The V end was cut by 6 bases, the J end by 4 bases, with 13 bases between. The CDR3 contains 14 residues. Per germline, CDR1 MNHEY and CDR2 SMNVEV (reference sequence). The DNA for the CDR3 is TGTGCCAGCAGCGTATACGACAGATACAATGAGCAGTTCTTC. It specifies CASSVYDRYNEQFF.

Many counts were recorded for this clonotype. The rearrangement uses TRBV29-1 and TRBJ2-1, with 10 bases fitting TRBD1. Germline V gene lookup returns CDR1 SQVTM and CDR2 ANQGSEA. V gave up 3 bases and J gave up 4 bases; unmatched junction bases: 6. The CDR3 spans 15 residues. Here the CDR3 DNA reads TGCAGCGTTGATGAGACAGGGGGCGGGTACAATGAGCAGTTCTTC. Protein sequence: CSVDETGGGYNEQFF.

This clonotype was detected a few times. The gene calls are TRBV29-1 and TRBJ1-1; D is possibly TRBD1 (5 bases). Germline-derived CDR1 and CDR2 are SQVTM and ANQGSEA. V was cut by 7 bases and J by 7 bases, with 37 bases left in between. CDR3 length: 19 amino acids. The CDR3 is CSATVKPGAKTGPQFEAFF. In nucleotides, the CDR3 is TGCAGCGCGACCGTTAAACCCGGGGCAAAGACCGGACCCCAATTTGAAGCTTTCTTT.

J is TRBJ2-5 and V is TRBV19, with 8 bases aligning to TRBD2. This CDR3 has 13 residues. Trimming cost V 7 bases and J 3 bases; bases outside gene matches: 4. Germline values: CDR1 LNHDA, CDR2 SQIVND (reference sequence). The CDR3 DNA follows: TGTGCCAGTAAAGGGACTAGTAAAGAGACCCAGTACTTC. This gives the protein CASKGTSKETQYF.

This clonotype was counted ten times or more. The rearrangement uses TRBV6-2 or TRBV6-3 and TRBJ1-1; no clear D. CDR1 is MNHEY and CDR2 is SVGEGT in the germline V gene. CDR3 length: 14 amino acids. The V gene lost 2 bases and the J gene lost 0 bases, with 7 bases spanning the gap. DNA of the CDR3: TGTGCCAGCAGTTACGGGCGGCTGAACACTGAAGCTTTCTTT. Translating it yields CASSYGRLNTEAFF.

This chain links TRBV7-9 with TRBJ1-2; perhaps TRBD1 as D (6 bases). CDR1 and CDR2 from the germline V gene are SEHNR and FQNEAQ (reference sequence). V was clipped by 0 bases and J by 4 bases, with 15 bases between them. The CDR3 runs to 16 residues. The CDR3 DNA is TGTGCCAGCAGCTTAGCCGTGACAGGCGACCCCTATGGCTACACCTTC. Encoded protein: CASSLAVTGDPYGYTF.

The V and J genes are TRBV28 and TRBJ2-5; D perhaps matches TRBD1 (6 bases). V gave up 6 bases and J gave up 13 bases, with 21 bases separating them. There are 13 residues in the CDR3. Germline lookup yields CDR1 MDHEN and CDR2 SYDVKM. The CDR3 DNA sequence: TGTGCCAGCAGCCAGGTGAACGGGGACAATCGGTACTTC. As protein: CASSQVNGDNRYF. Full variable domain (outside the CDR3, taken from reference TRBV28 and TRBJ2-5): DVKVTQSSRYLVKRTGEKVFLECVQDMDHENMFWYRQDPGLGLRLIYFSYDVKMKEKGDIPEGYSVSREKKERFSLILESASTNQTSMYLCASSQVNGDNRYFGPGTRLLVL.

This clonotype was observed at least ten times. This chain connects TRBV5-1 to TRBJ2-2; D uncertain. The germline CDR1 and CDR2 sequences are SGHRS and YFSETQ. The CDR3 is 13 amino acids. Trimming took 4 bases from V and 4 from J, leaving 8 bases between them. DNA of the CDR3: TGCGCCAGCAGCCCAGCATCCACCGGGGAGCTGTTTTTT. It specifies CASSPASTGELFF. The full variable domain, with the rest looked up from reference TRBV5-1 and TRBJ2-2, is KAGVTQTPRYLIKTRGQQVTLSCSPISGHRSVSWYQQTPGQGLQFLFEYFSETQRNKGNFPGRFSGRQFSNSRSEMNVSTLELGDSALYLCASSPASTGELFFGEGSRLTVL.

This clonotype showed up many times. The chain is built from TRBV28 and TRBJ1-6; D unclear. Between the trimmed V and J ends, which lost 1 base and 5 bases, there was a span of 6 bases. Germline CDR1 MDHEN, CDR2 SYDVKM. There are 14 residues in the CDR3. CDR3: CASSLSRNNSPLHF. The CDR3 DNA sequence: TGTGCCAGCAGTTTATCACGGAATAATTCACCCCTCCACTTT.